Presented here are 22 T cell receptor beta chains from one specimen sequenced in a study of T cell responses to AZD1222 COVID-19 vaccine. The table came from immunoSEQ multiplex PCR; TCRdb's copy has only in-frame clones and leaves some out. The sample lists 150,000 or so clones, approximately 85% occurring once. Sequencing used peripheral blood, obtained on day 0 of AZD1222 vaccination. The receptors stem from an adult in good health.

The genes are TRBV5-8 and TRBJ1-2; D gene ambiguous. The CDR3 runs to 14 residues. Trimming pared 4 bases from V and 6 bases from J, leaving 16 bases between. CDR1 is SGHTS, CDR2 YDEGEE, per germline. In DNA, the CDR3 is TGTGCCAGCAGCGCCTCGATAAGAGGGCATGGCTACACCTTC. Protein sequence: CASSASIRGHGYTF. The variable domain in full, with the rest retrieved from reference TRBV5-8 and TRBJ1-2, is EAGVTQSPTHLIKTRGQQATLRCSPISGHTSVYWYQQALGLGLQFLLWYDEGEERNRGNFPPRFSGRQFPNYSSELNVNALELEDSALYLCASSASIRGHGYTFGSGTRLTVV.

The rearrangement joins TRBV7-9 to TRBJ1-2; TRBD1 is a possible D gene (5 bases). Germline loops: CDR1 SEHNR, CDR2 FQNEAQ (reference sequence). The CDR3 is 13 amino acids. The ends were cut back, 4 bases at V and 8 bases at J, with 14 bases in the middle. DNA of the CDR3: TGTGCCAGCAGCTCGGGACTGTTGAGGGGCTACACCTTC. This gives the protein CASSSGLLRGYTF.

V is TRBV24-1 and J is TRBJ2-2; 9 bases map to TRBD1. V was pared by 3 bases and J by 7 bases, with 11 bases of the junction left unmatched. Germline CDR1 reads KGHDR; CDR2 reads SFDVKD. The CDR3 has 17 residues. CDR3 region: CATSDRPGQGNGGELFF. Written as DNA, the CDR3 is TGTGCCACCAGTGATCGACCGGGACAGGGCAACGGCGGGGAGCTGTTTTTT.

The J gene is TRBJ2-7, the V gene TRBV5-1; either TRBD1 or TRBD2 may supply D (6 bases each). Germline values: CDR1 SGHRS, CDR2 YFSETQ. Between the trimmed V and J ends, which lost 1 base and 0 bases, there was a span of 11 bases. The CDR3 has 15 residues. Here the CDR3 reads CASSLRGDNSYEQYF. DNA for the CDR3: TGCGCCAGCAGCTTGAGGGGGGACAACTCCTACGAGCAGTACTTC.

V gene TRBV10-2 combines with J gene TRBJ1-1; possible D gene TRBD1, 6 bases. V was clipped by 4 bases and J by 4 bases, with 10 bases between them. This CDR3 spans 13 amino acids. Germline assignment: CDR1 WSHSY and CDR2 SAAADI. The CDR3 loop reads CASSVGTTTEAFF. CDR3 nucleotides: TGCGCCAGCAGTGTAGGGACAACCACTGAAGCTTTCTTT.

The V and J genes are TRBV11-2 and TRBJ1-5, with a tentative D call TRBD1 (5 bases). Germline-derived CDR1 and CDR2 are SGHAT and FQNNGV. The germline V and J ends were trimmed by 5 bases and 0 bases, with 11 bases remaining between them. CDR3 length equals 15 residues. For the CDR3, the DNA is TGTGCCAGCAGCGTAGGACACTATAGCAATCAGCCCCAGCATTTT. The encoded protein is CASSVGHYSNQPQHF.

The chain joins TRBV15 to TRBJ1-5; D remains ambiguous. Germline V lookup: CDR1 LNHNV, CDR2 YYDKDF (reference sequence). This CDR3 has 14 amino acids. The V gene lost 0 bases and the J gene lost 7 bases, with 10 bases spanning the gap. The CDR3 coding sequence is TGTGCCACCAGCAGAGACGCGGCGGGCCAGCCCCAGCATTTT. Amino acid sequence: CATSRDAAGQPQHF.

V gene TRBV29-1 combines with J gene TRBJ1-3, with D perhaps TRBD1 (5 bases). V was pared by 7 bases and J by 2 bases, with 9 bases between. There are 12 residues in the CDR3. Germline V gene sequence: CDR1 SQVTM, CDR2 ANQGSEA. CDR3 residues: CSGGGTGNTIYF. CDR3 sequence (DNA): TGCAGCGGTGGGGGGACTGGAAACACCATATATTTT.

The V gene is TRBV5-1, the J gene TRBJ1-2, with D uncertain. The V end was cut by 4 bases, the J end by 7 bases, with 23 bases between. The CDR3 totals 16 residues. Germline V gene lookup returns CDR1 SGHRS and CDR2 YFSETQ. The CDR3 DNA follows: TGCGCCAGCAGCCCCCTAGATATCCTTGGGGAGGTTGGCTACACCTTC. It is translated as CASSPLDILGEVGYTF.

The V and J genes are TRBV7-2 and TRBJ2-2; the match to TRBD2 covers 10 bases. Germline V gives CDR1 SGHTA, CDR2 FQGNSA. V shed 4 bases, J shed 5 bases, and the junction held 4 bases outside the gene matches. This CDR3 comprises 15 residues. The CDR3 loop reads CASSSLAGVTGELFF. As DNA, the CDR3 is TGTGCCAGCAGCTCTCTAGCGGGAGTGACCGGGGAGCTGTTTTTT.

This clone has only one observation. V and J are TRBV2 and TRBJ1-1; 8 bases agree with TRBD1. Germline V gene data show CDR1 as SNHLY and CDR2 as FYNNEI. V was pared by 9 bases and J by 0 bases, with 6 bases of the junction left unmatched. The CDR3 totals 14 residues. DNA for the CDR3: TGTGCCAGTCGGGGACAGGCTCTGAACACTGAAGCTTTCTTT. This sequence encodes CASRGQALNTEAFF.

This clone has just one count. The rearrangement uses TRBV29-1 and TRBJ2-7; D might be TRBD1 (5 bases). Trimming removed 5 bases from V and 3 bases from J, with 17 bases in between. The CDR3 has 14 amino acids. Germline CDR1 is SQVTM and CDR2 is ANQGSEA. In DNA form, the CDR3 reads TGCAGCGTTTTTCAGGGCACCGTCGTCTACGAGCAGTACTTC. Translated: CSVFQGTVVYEQYF.

This clone was picked up a small number of times. V and J are TRBV13 and TRBJ2-7; D is uncertain. This CDR3 is 12 amino acids long. V was clipped by 3 bases and J by 5 bases, with 8 bases between them. Germline loops: CDR1 PRHDT, CDR2 FYEKMQ (reference sequence). CDR3 sequence (DNA): TGTGCCAGCAGCTTTAGATTCCACGAGCAGTACTTC. This encodes CASSFRFHEQYF.

The gene calls are TRBV19 and TRBJ2-2, with D tentatively TRBD1 or TRBD2 (5 bases each). This CDR3 spans 15 amino acids. V dropped 2 bases and J dropped 2 bases, with 9 bases sitting between them. Germline V gene data show CDR1 as LNHDA and CDR2 as SQIVND (reference sequence). The CDR3 reads CASSITGLNTGELFF. The CDR3 DNA is TGTGCCAGTAGTATAACGGGGCTAAACACCGGGGAGCTGTTTTTT.

This clone was detected only a few times. In nucleotides, the CDR3 is TGTGCCAGCAGCTTGACGGAAGGAAACACCATATATTTT. Amino acid sequence: CASSLTEGNTIYF. V gene TRBV5-6 combines with J gene TRBJ1-3, with no clear D. Germline V CDR1 and CDR2: SGHDT, YYEEEE. There are 13 residues in the CDR3. Trimming removed 1 base at V and 4 bases at J, with 6 bases between.

DNA of the CDR3: TGTGCCAGCAGCCAAGGAACTTTAAACACTGAAGCTTTCTTT. Its protein product is CASSQGTLNTEAFF. The V and J genes are TRBV3-1 (or the pseudogene TRBV3-2) and TRBJ1-1, with D unresolved. Germline values: CDR1 LGHDT, CDR2 YNNKEL (reference sequence). Trimming took off 1 base at V and 2 bases at J, with 8 bases between the two ends. The CDR3 is 14 amino acids.

V gene TRBV3-1 (or the pseudogene TRBV3-2) combines with J gene TRBJ2-1; unclear D gene. The CDR3 is 13 residues long. V lost 4 bases to trimming and J lost 10 bases, with 14 bases between them. Germline CDR1 and CDR2: LGHDT and YNNKEL (reference sequence). DNA for the CDR3: TGTGCCAGCAGCCCTTCCTTAGTCGGCGAGCAGTTCTTC. It codes for CASSPSLVGEQFF.

V usage is TRBV19 and J usage is TRBJ1-4, with D unclear. The CDR3 runs 13 residues. Trimming cost V 5 bases and J 3 bases, with 7 bases left between them. Germline CDR1 reads LNHDA; CDR2 reads SQIVND (reference sequence). The CDR3 bases are TGTGCCAGTAGTGTCAGCCCTAATGAAAAACTGTTTTTT. This gives the protein CASSVSPNEKLFF.

The V and J genes are TRBV6-5 and TRBJ1-1; 9 positions agree with TRBD1. The CDR3 length is 15 residues. The J segment lost 0 bases and the V segment lost 5 bases, leaving 4 bases of the junction unmatched. Germline loops: CDR1 MNHEY, CDR2 SVGAGI. The CDR3 protein is CASSRTGVMNTEAFF. In DNA form, the CDR3 reads TGTGCCAGCAGTAGGACAGGGGTTATGAACACTGAAGCTTTCTTT.

This chain uses TRBV14 with TRBJ1-1; tentative D call: TRBD1 (6 bases). Trimming left V 4 bases short and J 13 bases short, with 22 bases between. The CDR3 contains 14 residues. The germline gives CDR1 SGHDN, CDR2 FVKESK. As DNA, the CDR3 is TGTGCCAGCAGCCTCAAGAACCGGGACACCGTCAATTTCTTT. Translation gives CASSLKNRDTVNFF.

This chain joins TRBV5-5 and TRBJ1-5, with D maybe TRBD1 (5 bases). The CDR3 is made up of 14 amino acids. V lost 1 base, J lost 2 bases, and 7 bases lay in between. Germline V CDR1 and CDR2: SGHKS, YYEKEE (reference sequence). The CDR3 nucleotides are TGTGCCAGCAGCTTGAGAGGGGGCAATCAGCCCCAGCATTTT. This translates into CASSLRGGNQPQHF.

This chain uses TRBV2 with TRBJ2-2; D unclear. CDR3 size: 13 residues. The V gene's germline CDR1 is SNHLY and CDR2 FYNNEI. V was cut by 4 bases and J by 6 bases, with 9 bases left in between. The CDR3 loop reads CASSGSVPGELFF. The CDR3 bases are TGTGCCAGCAGTGGCTCAGTCCCCGGGGAGCTGTTTTTT.